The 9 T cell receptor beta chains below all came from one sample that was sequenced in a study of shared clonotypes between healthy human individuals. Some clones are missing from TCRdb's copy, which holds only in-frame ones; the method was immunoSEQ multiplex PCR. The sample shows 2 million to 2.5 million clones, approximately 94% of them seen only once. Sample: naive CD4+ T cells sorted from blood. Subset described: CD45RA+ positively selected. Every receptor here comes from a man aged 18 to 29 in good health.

Here the CDR3 DNA reads TGCGCCAGCAGCACAACGGGACTAGCGGAAGAGACCCAGTACTTC. Translated, it gives CASSTTGLAEETQYF. The chain combines TRBV5-1 with TRBJ2-5; 11 bases are shared with TRBD2. CDR1 and CDR2 (germline): SGHRS, YFSETQ. The CDR3 extends over 15 amino acids. Unmatched junction bases numbered 5, after V lost 4 bases and J lost 3 bases.

As DNA, the CDR3 is TGTGCCAGCACCCCGGACCGAAATCAGCCCCAGCATTTT. This gives the protein CASTPDRNQPQHF. The chain links TRBV6-1 to TRBJ1-5, with D unresolved. The germline V and J ends were trimmed by 7 bases and 4 bases, with 11 bases remaining between them. Germline V CDR1 and CDR2: MNHNS, SASEGT. The CDR3 has 13 amino acids.

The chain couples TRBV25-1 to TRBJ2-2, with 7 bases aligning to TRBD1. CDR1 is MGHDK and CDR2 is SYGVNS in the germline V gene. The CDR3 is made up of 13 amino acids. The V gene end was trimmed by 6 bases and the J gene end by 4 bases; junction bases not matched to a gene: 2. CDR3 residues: CASRDRSTGELFF. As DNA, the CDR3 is TGTGCCAGCAGGGACAGGAGCACCGGGGAGCTGTTTTTT. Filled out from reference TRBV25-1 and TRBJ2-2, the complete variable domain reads EADIYQTPRYLVIGTGKKITLECSQTMGHDKMYWYQQDPGMELHLIHYSYGVNSTEKGDLSSESTVSRIRTEHFPLTLESARPSHTSQYLCASRDRSTGELFFGEGSRLTVL.

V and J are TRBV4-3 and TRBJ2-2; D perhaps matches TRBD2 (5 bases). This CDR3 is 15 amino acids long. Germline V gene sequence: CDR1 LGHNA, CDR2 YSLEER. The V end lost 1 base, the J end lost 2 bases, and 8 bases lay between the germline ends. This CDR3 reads CASSQAGRNTGELFF. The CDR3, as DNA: TGCGCCAGCAGCCAAGCTGGGAGAAACACCGGGGAGCTGTTTTTT.

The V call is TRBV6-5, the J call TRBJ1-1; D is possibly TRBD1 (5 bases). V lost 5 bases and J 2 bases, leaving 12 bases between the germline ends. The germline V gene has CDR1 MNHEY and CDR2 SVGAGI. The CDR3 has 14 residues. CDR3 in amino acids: CASSGRDQNTEAFF. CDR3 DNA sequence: TGTGCCAGCAGTGGCCGGGACCAAAACACTGAAGCTTTCTTT.

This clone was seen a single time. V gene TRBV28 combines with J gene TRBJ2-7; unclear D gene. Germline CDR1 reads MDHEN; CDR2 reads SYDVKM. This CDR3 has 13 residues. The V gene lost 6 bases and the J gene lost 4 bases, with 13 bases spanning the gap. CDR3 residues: CASSLHGRYEQYF. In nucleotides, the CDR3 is TGTGCCAGCAGCCTACACGGGCGATACGAGCAGTACTTC.

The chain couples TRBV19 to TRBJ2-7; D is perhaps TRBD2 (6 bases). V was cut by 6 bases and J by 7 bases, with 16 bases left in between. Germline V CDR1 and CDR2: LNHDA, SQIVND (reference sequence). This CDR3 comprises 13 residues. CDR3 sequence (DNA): TGTGCCAGTAGCCGGGACTTAACCAGGGAGCAGTACTTC. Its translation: CASSRDLTREQYF.

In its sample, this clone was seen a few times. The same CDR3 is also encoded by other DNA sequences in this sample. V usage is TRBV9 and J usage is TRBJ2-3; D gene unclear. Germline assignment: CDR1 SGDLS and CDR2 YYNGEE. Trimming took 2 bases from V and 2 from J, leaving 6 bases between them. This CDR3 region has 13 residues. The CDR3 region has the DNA TGTGCCAGCAGCGTCCTGAACACAGATACGCAGTATTTT. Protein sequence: CASSVLNTDTQYF.

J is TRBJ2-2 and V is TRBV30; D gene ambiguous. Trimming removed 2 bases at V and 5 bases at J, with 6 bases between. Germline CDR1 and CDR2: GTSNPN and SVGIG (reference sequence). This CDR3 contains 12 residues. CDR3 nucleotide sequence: TGTGCCTGGAGTTTTCCAACCGGGGAGCTGTTTTTT. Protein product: CAWSFPTGELFF.